This passage covers 9 T cell receptor beta chains from one sample sequenced in a study of identical twins. TCRdb re-called the 5' RACE reads through MiXCR, storing one row per CDR3 protein. This sample has approximately 890,000 distinct CDR3 sequences, with about 12% found just once. The same data also went into a second study, on yellow fever vaccine responses in identical twins.

The sample was PBMCs. The source of these receptors is a woman aged 18-30 years in good health.

This clonotype was found many times. For the CDR3, the DNA is TGTGCCATCAGTGAGTCAAGGACAGGGACGGATGAAAAACTGTTTTTT. Amino acids: CAISESRTGTDEKLFF. The gene calls are TRBV10-3 and TRBJ1-4, with 8 bases lining up with TRBD1. Germline V gives CDR1 ENHRY, CDR2 SYGVKD. The junction had 6 bases not matched to a gene; V was cut back by 0 bases and J by 6 bases. This CDR3 has 16 amino acids.

The chain combines TRBV20-1 with TRBJ2-7, with D unclear. Germline lookup yields CDR1 DFQATT and CDR2 SNEGSKA (reference sequence). The CDR3 is 14 residues long. V was cut by 0 bases and J by 2 bases, with 11 bases left in between. In nucleotides, the CDR3 is TGCAGTGCTAGAGATCTTGCTAGGACCTACGAGCAGTACGTC. Its translation: CSARDLARTYEQYV.

This clonotype has ten or more counts. This chain links TRBV21-1 with TRBJ1-5; TRBD1 is the table's D call and was not checked against the DNA. TRBV21-1 is listed as a pseudogene. The CDR3 loop spans 13 amino acids. The CDR3 nucleotides read TGTGCCAGCAGCAGAGGGGGGAGTCAGCCCCAGCATTTT. It is translated as CASSRGGSQPQHF.

This clonotype was recorded many times. The genes are TRBV12-3 or TRBV12-4 and TRBJ2-2, with unresolved D. V shed 3 bases and J shed 3 bases, with 8 bases lying between them. The CDR3 loop spans 14 amino acids. CDR3 nucleotides: TGTGCCAGCAGTTTTAGTGGGTACACCGGGGAGCTGTTTTTT. It codes for CASSFSGYTGELFF.

In this sample, this clonotype turned up many times. For the CDR3, the DNA is TGTGCCAGCAGCGTACTTCGGGAGGGCCCATTCAATGAGCAGTTCTTC. Translation: CASSVLREGPFNEQFF. This chain connects TRBV9 to TRBJ2-1; TRBD2 agrees at 8 bases. With 1 base clipped from V and 6 bases from J, the junction kept 9 bases outside the gene matches. From germline, CDR1 is SGDLS and CDR2 YYNGEE. The CDR3 consists of 16 residues. Full variable domain (outside the CDR3, taken from reference TRBV9 and TRBJ2-1): DSGVTQTPKHLITATGQRVTLRCSPRSGDLSVYWYQQSLDQGLQFLIQYYNGEERAKGNILERFSAQQFPDLHSELNLSSLELGDSALYFCASSVLREGPFNEQFFGPGTRLTVL.

The CDR3 is CSVRRYSNQPQHF. As DNA, the CDR3 is TGCAGCGTGCGACGCTATAGCAATCAGCCCCAGCATTTT. The rearrangement uses TRBV29-1 and TRBJ1-5; D is ambiguous. V shed 6 bases and J shed 0 bases, with 9 bases lying between them. The CDR3 is 13 residues long. Looked up from germline, CDR1 is SQVTM and CDR2 is ANQGSEA.

Regarding this clonotype: A clone one base away is much larger, so this may be a read error. The chain has TRBV5-1 and TRBJ2-2, with D perhaps assigned TRBD1 or TRBD2 (5 bases each). Germline V lookup: CDR1 SGHRS, CDR2 YFSETQ. Trimming cost V 5 bases and J 0 bases, with 17 bases left between them. The CDR3 length is 17 residues. Here the CDR3 DNA reads TGCGCCAGCAGTTATGGCGCCGGGGCAGCGAACACCGGGGAGCTGTTTTTT. Encoded protein: CASSYGAGAANTGELFF.

This clonotype has a count of ten or more. The V gene is TRBV9, the J gene TRBJ1-5, with a possible D match to TRBD1 (6 bases). This CDR3 comprises 14 residues. Trimming pared 1 base from V and 4 bases from J, leaving 9 bases between. Germline loops: CDR1 SGDLS, CDR2 YYNGEE. The CDR3 region is CASSVWDKNQPQHF. As DNA, the CDR3 is TGTGCCAGCAGCGTATGGGACAAAAATCAGCCCCAGCATTTT.

This clonotype was observed many times. V and J are TRBV12-3 or TRBV12-4 and TRBJ2-7, with D possibly matching TRBD2 (5 bases). CDR3 size: 12 residues. The V end was cut by 5 bases, the J end by 3 bases, with 8 bases between. DNA for the CDR3: TGTGCCAGCAGTCTCGGACTCTACGAGCAGTACGTC. Translation: CASSLGLYEQYV.